This TCR beta chain derives from a study of cytomegalovirus exposure and HLA in healthy donors. Study conclusions and caveats: Many donors shared some public TCRs, even though most TCR sequences were rare.

Assay used: immunoSEQ multiplex PCR; TCRdb lists only in-frame clones, some missing. The top ten hold about 1.1% of the sample, which has more than 95,000 clones, 89% seen once. As for this clone: What it binds is not known.

With 2 bases removed from V and 5 bases from J, the gap between germline ends came to 12 bases. Germline CDR1 reads MNHEY; CDR2 reads SVGAGI. The CDR3 totals 14 residues. The source is a woman in her late teens or twenties in good health and CMV-seronegative. The rearrangement links TRBV6-5 to TRBJ1-1, with D maybe TRBD1 (5 bases). The sample consisted of PBMCs. The CDR3 nucleotides read TGTGCCAGCAGTTACACCCGACAGATGACTGAAGCTTTCTTT. Protein product: CASSYTRQMTEAFF.